The T cell receptor (beta chain) under discussion was sequenced for a study of cytomegalovirus exposure and HLA in healthy donors. Sequencing was performed with immunoSEQ multiplex PCR; in TCRdb, only in-frame clones are kept and a portion is missing. The data contain over 60,000 clones, roughly 96% of them seen just once; the ten biggest clones take up around 3%. The CDR3 is 16 amino acids. V lost 4 bases and J lost 7, with 20 bases in between. CDR1 and CDR2 (germline): LGHNA, YSLEER. V and J are TRBV4-3 and TRBJ1-5; tentative D call: TRBD1 (6 bases). The source is a man younger than 35 in good health and CMV-seronegative. Sample: PBMCs. The CDR3 loop reads CASSPNYREVYQPQHF. CDR3 sequence (DNA): TGCGCCAGCAGCCCAAACTACAGGGAAGTTTACCAGCCCCAGCATTTT.